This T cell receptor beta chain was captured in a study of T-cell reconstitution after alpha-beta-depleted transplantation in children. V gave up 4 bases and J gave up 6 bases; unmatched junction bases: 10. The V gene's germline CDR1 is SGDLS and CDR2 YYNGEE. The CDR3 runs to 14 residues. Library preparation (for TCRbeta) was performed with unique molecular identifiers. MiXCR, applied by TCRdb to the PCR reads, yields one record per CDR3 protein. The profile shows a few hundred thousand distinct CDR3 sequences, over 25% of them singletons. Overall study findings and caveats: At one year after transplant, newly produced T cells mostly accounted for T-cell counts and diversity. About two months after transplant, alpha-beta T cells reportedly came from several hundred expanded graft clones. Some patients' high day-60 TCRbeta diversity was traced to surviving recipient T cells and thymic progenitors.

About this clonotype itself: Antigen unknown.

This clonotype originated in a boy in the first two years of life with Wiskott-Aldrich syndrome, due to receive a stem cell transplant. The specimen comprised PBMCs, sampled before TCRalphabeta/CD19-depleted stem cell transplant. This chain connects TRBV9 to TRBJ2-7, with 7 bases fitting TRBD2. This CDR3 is CASSNHAGVGEQYF. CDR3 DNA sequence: TGTGCCAGCAGCAACCATGCGGGGGTCGGCGAGCAGTACTTC.